Presented here are 17 T cell receptor beta chains from one specimen sequenced in a study of CD8 T cells in Susac syndrome. About 0.45 to 1 ug RNA was reverse transcribed with random hexamers. Using its own MiXCR run on the immunoSEQ multiplex PCR reads, TCRdb lists one record per CDR3 protein. Among tens of thousands of distinct CDR3 sequences listed, around nine tenths were seen once. What was sequenced was CD8+ T cells from PBMCs. The receptor source for this set is a human donor with multiple sclerosis.

The chain carries TRBV9 and TRBJ2-7, with D perhaps TRBD1 (6 bases). The CDR3 has 15 amino acids. From germline, CDR1 is SGDLS and CDR2 YYNGEE. Trimming left V 4 bases short and J 2 bases short, with 16 bases between. Here the CDR3 DNA reads TGTGCCAGCAGCACCAGCGCCGGGACAACCTACGAGCAGTACTTC. This codes for CASSTSAGTTYEQYF.

The chain carries TRBV20-1 and TRBJ2-1; D remains ambiguous. V gave up 5 bases and J gave up 0 bases, with 5 bases separating them. This CDR3 has 12 residues. Germline CDR1 and CDR2: DFQATT and SNEGSKA (reference sequence). CDR3 residues: CSAENSYNEQFF. The CDR3 DNA reads as TGCAGTGCTGAAAACTCCTACAATGAGCAGTTCTTC.

The sample holds one count of this clonotype. The chain couples TRBV7-9 to TRBJ2-2; no clear D gene. Germline loops: CDR1 SEHNR, CDR2 FQNEAQ (reference sequence). With 5 bases removed from V and 6 bases from J, the gap between germline ends came to 13 bases. There are 14 residues in the CDR3. CDR3 protein: CASSPPGTAGELFF. CDR3 nucleotides: TGTGCCAGCAGCCCCCCCGGCACGGCCGGGGAGCTGTTTTTT.

The chain carries TRBV11-2 and TRBJ2-5, with 10 bases fitting TRBD2. The CDR3 consists of 16 residues. Looked up from germline, CDR1 is SGHAT and CDR2 is FQNNGV. Losses at the gene ends were 1 base for V and 5 bases for J; bases not matched to a gene: 7. CDR3 bases: TGTGCCAGCAGCTTAGGGTTCGGGACTAGCGCGGAGACCCAGTACTTC. Amino acids: CASSLGFGTSAETQYF.

Only a few counts were recorded for this clonotype. The genes are TRBV6-1 and TRBJ2-3; 8 nucleotides line up with TRBD2. V trimming: 6 bases; J trimming: 0 bases; junction bases outside the gene matches: 5. The CDR3 contains 15 residues. Per germline, CDR1 MNHNS and CDR2 SASEGT. CDR3 bases: TGTGCCAGCAGGGTCAGCGGGAGTAGCACAGATACGCAGTATTTT. Protein product: CASRVSGSSTDTQYF.

This sequence joins TRBV28 and TRBJ2-6; D may be TRBD1 or TRBD2 (5 bases each). The CDR3 sequence is 19 residues long. CDR1 and CDR2 from the germline V gene are MDHEN and SYDVKM. Trimming cost V 5 bases and J 1 base, with 21 bases left between them. The CDR3 sequence: CASSPGRGRDPSGANVLTF. CDR3 coding DNA: TGTGCCAGCAGTCCTGGAAGGGGCAGGGACCCGTCTGGGGCCAACGTCCTGACTTTC.

The V gene is TRBV6-5, the J gene TRBJ2-5; tentatively, D is TRBD2 (5 bases). Germline loops: CDR1 MNHEY, CDR2 SVGAGI. V lost 2 bases and J lost 7, with 17 bases in between. The CDR3 runs to 15 residues. CDR3 bases: TGTGCCAGCAGTTACCGCCCAAGACGGGAAGGGACCCAGTACTTC. Encoded protein: CASSYRPRREGTQYF.

The V call is TRBV4-3, the J call TRBJ2-3; TRBD1 matches 8 bases. The CDR3 loop spans 15 amino acids. Germline CDR1 LGHNA, CDR2 YSLEER. V shed 6 bases and J 0 bases; nucleotides not matched to a gene: 5. In nucleotides, the CDR3 is TGCGCCAGCAGGACAGGGGCGACTAGCACAGATACGCAGTATTTT. Translation gives CASRTGATSTDTQYF.

This clonotype was counted only a few times. The V and J genes are TRBV7-2 and TRBJ1-2, with 7 bases that match TRBD1. Germline trimming cut 3 bases from V and 6 bases from J; bases unmatched to any gene: 4. The CDR3 runs to 13 residues. Germline assignment: CDR1 SGHTA and CDR2 FQGNSA. CDR3 sequence: CASSFLTGDGYTF. CDR3 nucleotide sequence: TGTGCCAGCAGCTTCTTAACAGGGGATGGCTACACCTTC.

The V call is TRBV5-1, the J call TRBJ2-1, with 16 positions matching TRBD2. The CDR3 runs 19 residues. Trimming cost V 3 bases and J 2 bases; bases outside gene matches: 8. Germline V gene lookup returns CDR1 SGHRS and CDR2 YFSETQ. Here the CDR3 reads CASSYVGTSGGAPYNEQFF. The CDR3 nucleotides read TGCGCCAGCAGCTACGTGGGGACTAGCGGGGGGGCCCCCTACAATGAGCAGTTCTTC.

A few counts support this clonotype. The genes are TRBV27 and TRBJ1-3, with D possibly TRBD1 on 6 matching bases. V dropped 3 bases and J dropped 4 bases, with 10 bases sitting between them. This CDR3 comprises 14 residues. Germline CDR1 and CDR2: MNHEY and SMNVEV (reference sequence). The CDR3 spells CASSLRGTGNTIYF. CDR3 in DNA: TGTGCCAGCAGTTTGCGTGGGACAGGAAACACCATATATTTT.

V gene TRBV6-2 or TRBV6-3 combines with J gene TRBJ1-2; no firm D call. Trimming removed 1 base from V and 1 base from J, with 7 bases in between. The CDR3 loop spans 14 amino acids. Per germline, CDR1 MNHEY and CDR2 SVGEGT. The CDR3 here is CASSYFASNYGYTF. CDR3 DNA sequence: TGTGCCAGCAGTTACTTCGCCAGTAACTATGGCTACACCTTC.

The J gene is TRBJ1-1, the V gene TRBV5-6; D is undetermined. V lost 2 bases to trimming and J lost 5 bases, with 7 bases between them. The V gene's germline CDR1 is SGHDT and CDR2 YYEEEE. This CDR3 comprises 12 residues. Here the CDR3 DNA reads TGTGCCAGCAGCTTAAGCGTGACTGAAGCTTTCTTT. It is translated as CASSLSVTEAFF.

V is TRBV10-3 and J is TRBJ2-7; 7 bases match TRBD1. V shed 3 bases, J shed 2 bases, and the junction held 7 bases outside the gene matches. The germline CDR1 and CDR2 sequences are ENHRY and SYGVKD. The CDR3 extends over 15 amino acids. This chain's CDR3 is CAISETGVPTYEQYF. The CDR3 DNA reads TGTGCCATCAGTGAAACAGGGGTCCCAACCTACGAGCAGTACTTC.

This rearrangement joins TRBV4-3 to TRBJ2-3; 11 nucleotides match TRBD1. Germline V lookup: CDR1 LGHNA, CDR2 YSLEER. This CDR3 is built from 15 residues. Germline trimming cut 1 base from V and 4 bases from J; bases unmatched to any gene: 1. CDR3 coding DNA: TGCGCCAGCAGCCAAGGGACAGGGGGCGCAGATACGCAGTATTTT. Translated, it gives CASSQGTGGADTQYF.

V usage is TRBV2 and J usage is TRBJ2-7; 8 bases are a match to TRBD2. CDR3 length: 13 amino acids. The germline CDR1 and CDR2 sequences are SNHLY and FYNNEI. J was trimmed by 3 bases and V by 8 bases; bases with no gene match: 6. The CDR3 DNA is TGTGCCAGCGGGGCGGGGGGTAGCTACGAGCAGTACTTC. It encodes CASGAGGSYEQYF.

The rearrangement links TRBV12-3 or TRBV12-4 to TRBJ2-1; D is possibly TRBD2 (6 bases). The V and J ends lost 2 bases and 9 bases respectively, with 11 bases between them. The CDR3 covers 13 residues. Written as DNA, the CDR3 is TGTGCCAGCAGTTTATGGGGGGAAGGTGAGCAGTTCTTC. It translates to CASSLWGEGEQFF.